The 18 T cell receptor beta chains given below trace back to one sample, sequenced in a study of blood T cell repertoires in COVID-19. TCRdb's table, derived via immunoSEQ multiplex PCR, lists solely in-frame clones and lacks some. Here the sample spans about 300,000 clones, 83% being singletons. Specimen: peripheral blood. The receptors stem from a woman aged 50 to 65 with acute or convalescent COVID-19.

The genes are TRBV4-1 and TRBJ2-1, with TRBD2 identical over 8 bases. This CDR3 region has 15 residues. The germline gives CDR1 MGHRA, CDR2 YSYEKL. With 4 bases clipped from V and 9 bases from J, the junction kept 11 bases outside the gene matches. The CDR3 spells CASSPRTSPDSEQFF. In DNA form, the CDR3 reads TGCGCCAGCAGCCCCCGGACTAGCCCAGATAGTGAGCAGTTCTTC.

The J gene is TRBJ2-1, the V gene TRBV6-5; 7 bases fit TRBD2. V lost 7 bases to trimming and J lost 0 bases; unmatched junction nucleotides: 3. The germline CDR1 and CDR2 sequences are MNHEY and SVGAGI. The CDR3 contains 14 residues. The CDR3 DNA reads TGTGCCAGCAAAGGCGGGGGCTCCTACAATGAGCAGTTCTTC. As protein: CASKGGGSYNEQFF.

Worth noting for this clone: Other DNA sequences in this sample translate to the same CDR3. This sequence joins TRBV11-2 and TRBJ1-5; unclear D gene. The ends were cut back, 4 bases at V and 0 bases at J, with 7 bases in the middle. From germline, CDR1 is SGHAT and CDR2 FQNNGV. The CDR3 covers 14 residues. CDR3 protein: CASSSTDSNQPQHF. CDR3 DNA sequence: TGTGCCAGCAGCTCAACAGATAGCAATCAGCCCCAGCATTTT.

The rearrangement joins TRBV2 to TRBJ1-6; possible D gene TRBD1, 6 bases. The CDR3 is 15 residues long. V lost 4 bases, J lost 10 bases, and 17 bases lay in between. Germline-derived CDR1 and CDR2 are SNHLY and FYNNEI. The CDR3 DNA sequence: TGTGCCAGCAGTGCCCCCCGGGACACTGAGTCACCCCTCCACTTT. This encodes CASSAPRDTESPLHF.

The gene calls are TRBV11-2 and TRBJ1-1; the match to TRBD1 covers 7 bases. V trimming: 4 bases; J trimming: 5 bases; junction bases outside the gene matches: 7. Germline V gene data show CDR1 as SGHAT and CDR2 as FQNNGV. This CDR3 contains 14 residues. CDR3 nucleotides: TGTGCCAGCAGCTCGCAGGGGGGAGGAACTGAAGCTTTCTTT. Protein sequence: CASSSQGGGTEAFF.

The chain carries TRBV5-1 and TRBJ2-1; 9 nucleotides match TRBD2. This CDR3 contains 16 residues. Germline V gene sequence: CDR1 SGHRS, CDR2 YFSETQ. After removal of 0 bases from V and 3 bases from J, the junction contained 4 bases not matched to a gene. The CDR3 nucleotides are TGCGCCAGCAGCTTGGAGCGGGGGGCAATCTACAATGAGCAGTTCTTC. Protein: CASSLERGAIYNEQFF. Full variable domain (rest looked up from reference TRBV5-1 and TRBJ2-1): KAGVTQTPRYLIKTRGQQVTLSCSPISGHRSVSWYQQTPGQGLQFLFEYFSETQRNKGNFPGRFSGRQFSNSRSEMNVSTLELGDSALYLCASSLERGAIYNEQFFGPGTRLTVL.

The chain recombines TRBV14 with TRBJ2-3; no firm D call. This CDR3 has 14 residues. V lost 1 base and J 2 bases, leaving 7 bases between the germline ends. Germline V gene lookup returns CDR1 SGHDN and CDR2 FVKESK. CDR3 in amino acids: CASSQGSYTDTQYF. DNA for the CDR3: TGTGCCAGCAGCCAAGGGTCCTACACAGATACGCAGTATTTT.

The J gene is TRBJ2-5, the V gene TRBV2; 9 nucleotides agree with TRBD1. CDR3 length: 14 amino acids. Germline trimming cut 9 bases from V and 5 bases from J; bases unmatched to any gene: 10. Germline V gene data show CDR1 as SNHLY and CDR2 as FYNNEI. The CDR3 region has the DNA TGTGCCAGGACTACCGGGACAGGGACCGAGACCCAGTACTTC. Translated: CARTTGTGTETQYF.

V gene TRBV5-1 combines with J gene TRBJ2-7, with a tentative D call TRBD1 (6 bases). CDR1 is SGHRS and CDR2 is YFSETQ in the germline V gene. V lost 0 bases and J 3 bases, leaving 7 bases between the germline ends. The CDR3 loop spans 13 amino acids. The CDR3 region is CASSLVDSYEQYF. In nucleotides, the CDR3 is TGCGCCAGCAGCTTGGTGGACAGCTACGAGCAGTACTTC.

CDR3 in amino acids: CASSYHRSTGQPQHF. CDR3 nucleotide sequence: TGTGCCAGCAGTTACCACAGGTCGACTGGCCAGCCCCAGCATTTT. The J gene is TRBJ1-5, the V gene TRBV6-2 or TRBV6-3, with D tentatively TRBD1 (5 bases). This CDR3 has 15 amino acids. Deletions cut 2 bases from V and 7 bases from J, with 15 bases between. Germline V gene data show CDR1 as MNHEY and CDR2 as SVGEGT.

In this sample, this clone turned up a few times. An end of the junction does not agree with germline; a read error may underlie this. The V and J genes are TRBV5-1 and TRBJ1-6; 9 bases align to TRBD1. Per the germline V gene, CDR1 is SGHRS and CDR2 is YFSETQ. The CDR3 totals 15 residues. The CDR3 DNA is TGCGCCAGCAGATTGGGACAGGGTGGGAATTCACCCCTCCACTTT. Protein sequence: CASRLGQGGNSPLHF.

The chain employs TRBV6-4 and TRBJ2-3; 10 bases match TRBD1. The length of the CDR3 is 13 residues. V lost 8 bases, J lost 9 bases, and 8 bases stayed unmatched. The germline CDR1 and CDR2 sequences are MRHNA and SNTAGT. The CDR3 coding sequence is TGTGCCAGCTCCCGGGACAGGGGAGAAACGCAGTATTTT. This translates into CASSRDRGETQYF.

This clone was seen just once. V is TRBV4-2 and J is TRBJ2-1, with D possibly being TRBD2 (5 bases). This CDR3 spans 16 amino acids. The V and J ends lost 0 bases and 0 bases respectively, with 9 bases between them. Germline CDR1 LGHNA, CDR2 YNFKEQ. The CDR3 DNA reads TGTGCCAGCAGCCAAGAAACTGGGAGCTCCTACAATGAGCAGTTCTTC. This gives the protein CASSQETGSSYNEQFF.

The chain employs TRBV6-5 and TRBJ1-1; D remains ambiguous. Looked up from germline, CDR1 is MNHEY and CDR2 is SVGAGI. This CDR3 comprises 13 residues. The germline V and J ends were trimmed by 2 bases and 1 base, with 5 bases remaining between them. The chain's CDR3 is CASSYTRNTEAFF. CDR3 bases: TGTGCCAGCAGTTACACGAGGAACACTGAAGCTTTCTTT.

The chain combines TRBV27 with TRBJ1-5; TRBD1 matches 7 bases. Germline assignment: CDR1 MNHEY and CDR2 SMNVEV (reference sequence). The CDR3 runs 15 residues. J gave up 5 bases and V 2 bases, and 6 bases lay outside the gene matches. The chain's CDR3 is CASSLIRGLDQPQHF. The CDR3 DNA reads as TGTGCCAGCAGTTTAATAAGGGGGCTTGATCAGCCCCAGCATTTT.

The CDR3 sequence: CASSLSEPLSGNTIYF. DNA of the CDR3: TGTGCCAGCAGCTTATCCGAGCCCCTCTCTGGAAACACCATATATTTT. The rearrangement joins TRBV7-9 to TRBJ1-3; D gene ambiguous. Germline loops: CDR1 SEHNR, CDR2 FQNEAQ (reference sequence). The CDR3 runs 16 residues. Trimming took off 2 bases at V and 0 bases at J, with 11 bases between the two ends.

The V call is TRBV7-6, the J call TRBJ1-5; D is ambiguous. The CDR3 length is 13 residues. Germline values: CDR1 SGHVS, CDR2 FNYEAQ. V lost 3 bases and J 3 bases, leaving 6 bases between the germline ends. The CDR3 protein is CASSFGDNQPQHF. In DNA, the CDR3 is TGTGCCAGCAGCTTCGGGGACAATCAGCCCCAGCATTTT.

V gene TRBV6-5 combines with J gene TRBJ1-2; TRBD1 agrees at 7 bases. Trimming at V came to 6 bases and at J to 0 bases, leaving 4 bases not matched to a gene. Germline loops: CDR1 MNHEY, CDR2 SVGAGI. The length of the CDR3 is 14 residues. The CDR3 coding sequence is TGTGCCAGCAGAGGGACAGTTACTAACTATGGCTACACCTTC. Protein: CASRGTVTNYGYTF.